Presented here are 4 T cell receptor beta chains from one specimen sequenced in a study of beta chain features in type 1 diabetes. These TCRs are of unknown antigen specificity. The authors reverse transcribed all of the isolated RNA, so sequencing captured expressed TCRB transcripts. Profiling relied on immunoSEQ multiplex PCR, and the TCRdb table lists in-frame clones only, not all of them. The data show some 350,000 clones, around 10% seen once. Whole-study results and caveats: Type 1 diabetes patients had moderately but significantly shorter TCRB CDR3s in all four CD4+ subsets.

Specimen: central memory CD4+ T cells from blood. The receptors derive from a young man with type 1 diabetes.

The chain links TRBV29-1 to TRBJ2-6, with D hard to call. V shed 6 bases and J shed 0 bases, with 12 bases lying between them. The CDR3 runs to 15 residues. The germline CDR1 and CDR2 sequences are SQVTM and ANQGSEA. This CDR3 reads CSVMAPSSGANVLTF. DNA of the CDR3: TGCAGCGTCATGGCCCCCAGCTCTGGGGCCAACGTCCTGACTTTC.

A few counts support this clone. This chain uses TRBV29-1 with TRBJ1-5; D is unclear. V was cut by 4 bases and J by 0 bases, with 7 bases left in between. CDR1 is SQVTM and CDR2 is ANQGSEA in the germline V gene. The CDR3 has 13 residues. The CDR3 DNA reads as TGCAGCGTTGGGGCGGCTAGCAATCAGCCCCAGCATTTT. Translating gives CSVGAASNQPQHF.

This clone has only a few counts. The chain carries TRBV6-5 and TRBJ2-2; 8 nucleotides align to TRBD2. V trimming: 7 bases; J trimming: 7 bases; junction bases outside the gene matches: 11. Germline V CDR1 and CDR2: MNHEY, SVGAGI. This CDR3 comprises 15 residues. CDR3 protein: CASTTTGGPDGELFF. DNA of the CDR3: TGTGCCAGCACTACGACGGGAGGGCCGGACGGGGAGCTGTTTTTT.

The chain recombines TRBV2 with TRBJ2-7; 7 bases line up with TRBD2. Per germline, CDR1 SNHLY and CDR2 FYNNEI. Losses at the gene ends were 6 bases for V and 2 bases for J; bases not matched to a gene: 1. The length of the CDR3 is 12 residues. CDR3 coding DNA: TGTGCCAGCAGGGGGACTACCTACGAGCAGTACTTC. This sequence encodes CASRGTTYEQYF.